One and the same sample provided the 29 T cell receptor beta chains below, sequenced in a study of T cells in Graves' hyperthyroidism and ophthalmopathy. Template material for amplifying TCR beta CDR3 regions consisted of RNA transcripts. HTBI primers were employed in a first-round RT-PCR of the TCR CDR3. A single record per CDR3 protein comes from TCRdb applying MiXCR to the multiplex PCR reads. The sample yields about 680,000 distinct CDR3 sequences, about 35% seen once. Sequenced: blood. These TCRs come from a woman aged 40-49 years with Graves' hyperthyroidism.

This clonotype was observed many times. The V and J genes are TRBV29-1 and TRBJ1-3; D possibly corresponds to TRBD1 (5 bases). The CDR3 runs 13 residues. Germline lookup yields CDR1 SQVTM and CDR2 ANQGSEA. The germline V and J ends were trimmed by 6 bases and 4 bases, with 13 bases remaining between them. Written as DNA, the CDR3 is TGCAGCGTCCAGGAAGGGGCGGGAAACACCATATATTTT. It codes for CSVQEGAGNTIYF.

DNA for the CDR3: TGTGCCAGCAGCCGATACGAACAGGGGATTATTACTTATAGCAATCAGCCCCAGCATTTT. Translated: CASSRYEQGIITYSNQPQHF. V and J are TRBV2 and TRBJ1-5, with 7 bases lining up with TRBD1. The CDR3 runs to 20 residues. In germline, CDR1 is SNHLY, CDR2 FYNNEI. J lost 0 bases, V lost 6 bases, and 20 bases had no gene match.

The chain has TRBV11-2 and TRBJ2-5; 7 nucleotides align to TRBD1. Trimming at V came to 8 bases and at J to 0 bases, leaving 12 bases not matched to a gene. CDR3 size: 16 residues. Germline CDR1 SGHAT, CDR2 FQNNGV. CDR3 DNA sequence: TGTGCCAGCTCACTACAGGGGAACCATTACCAAGAGACCCAGTACTTC. Protein sequence: CASSLQGNHYQETQYF.

The chain recombines TRBV4-3 with TRBJ1-6, with 9 bases identical to TRBD1. This CDR3 has 18 amino acids. CDR1 and CDR2 from the germline V gene are LGHNA and YSLEER. Trimming removed 4 bases from V and 2 bases from J; junction bases left unmatched: 9. The CDR3 nucleotides are TGCGCCAGCAGCCGCCGGACAGGGGAGGGTGCCTATAATTCACCCCTCCACTTT. Translation gives CASSRRTGEGAYNSPLHF.

This clonotype was seen repeatedly, ten times or more. The V and J genes are TRBV19 and TRBJ1-5, with D hard to call. CDR1 and CDR2 from the germline V gene are LNHDA and SQIVND (reference sequence). The CDR3 has 13 residues. V was shortened by 3 bases and J by 3 bases, with 6 bases between the two germline ends. The CDR3 loop is CASSISDNQPQHF. CDR3 nucleotides: TGTGCCAGTAGTATCTCGGACAATCAGCCCCAGCATTTT.

The DNA of the CDR3 is TGTGCCAGTAGCTTCGGCGGACATTCACCCCTCCACTTT. Protein sequence: CASSFGGHSPLHF. The gene calls are TRBV19 and TRBJ1-6; D is unresolved. The CDR3 contains 13 residues. Deletions cut 6 bases from V and 8 bases from J, with 11 bases between. Germline loops: CDR1 LNHDA, CDR2 SQIVND (reference sequence). Filled out from reference TRBV19 and TRBJ1-6, the complete variable domain reads DGGITQSPKYLFRKEGQNVTLSCEQNLNHDAMYWYRQDPGQGLRLIYYSQIVNDFQKGDIAEGYSVSREKKESFPLTVTSAQKNPTAFYLCASSFGGHSPLHFGNGTRLTVT.

This chain links TRBV6-4 with TRBJ2-6; the D gene is possibly TRBD2 (7 bases). This CDR3 region has 15 residues. With 8 bases removed from V and 2 bases from J, the gap between germline ends came to 13 bases. CDR1 MRHNA and CDR2 SNTAGT come from the germline V gene. The CDR3 loop reads CASRPGGPGANVLTF. CDR3 in DNA: TGTGCCAGCCGCCCCGGGGGGCCTGGGGCCAACGTCCTGACTTTC.

This clonotype was counted only a few times. V gene TRBV5-6 combines with J gene TRBJ2-7; no firm D call. This CDR3 comprises 14 residues. With 0 bases removed from V and 1 base from J, the gap between germline ends came to 8 bases. Per the germline V gene, CDR1 is SGHDT and CDR2 is YYEEEE. The CDR3 here is CASSLAVRSYEQYF. In nucleotides, the CDR3 is TGTGCCAGCAGCTTGGCAGTACGATCCTACGAGCAGTACTTC.

About this clonotype: A read error may explain this, as a much larger clone is one base away. The J gene is TRBJ2-2, the V gene TRBV10-3; tentatively, D is TRBD2 (5 bases). The CDR3 is made up of 14 amino acids. The V end was cut by 4 bases, the J end by 3 bases, with 9 bases between. Germline-derived CDR1 and CDR2 are ENHRY and SYGVKD. The CDR3 bases are TGTGCCATCAGTGCACCGAGGGACACCGGGGAGCTGTTTTTT. Translated: CAISAPRDTGELFF.

The V call is TRBV6-5, the J call TRBJ2-7; TRBD1 is a possible D gene (6 bases). The V end was cut by 6 bases, the J end by 2 bases, with 14 bases between. The CDR3 length is 14 residues. Germline CDR1 is MNHEY and CDR2 is SVGAGI. CDR3 in amino acids: CASRQQGVAYEQYF. Written as DNA, the CDR3 is TGTGCCAGCAGGCAACAGGGAGTCGCCTACGAGCAGTACTTC.

This clonotype has ten or more counts. V usage is TRBV2 and J usage is TRBJ2-6; TRBD1 is a possible D gene (5 bases). The length of the CDR3 is 16 residues. V lost 4 bases and J 0 bases, leaving 10 bases between the germline ends. Germline CDR1 is SNHLY and CDR2 is FYNNEI. CDR3 bases: TGTGCCAGCAGTGGGCAGGGAAGCTCTGGGGCCAACGTCCTGACTTTC. The encoded protein is CASSGQGSSGANVLTF.

The chain combines TRBV7-9 with TRBJ2-7, with TRBD2 matching over 9 bases. The CDR3 contains 16 residues. Germline V gene sequence: CDR1 SEHNR, CDR2 FQNEAQ (reference sequence). The J segment lost 1 base and the V segment lost 5 bases, leaving 9 bases of the junction unmatched. CDR3 region: CASSSRLAERSYEQYF. For the CDR3, the DNA is TGTGCCAGCAGCAGCAGACTAGCGGAGAGGTCCTACGAGCAGTACTTC.

The rearrangement joins TRBV6-2 or TRBV6-3 to TRBJ1-1; D remains ambiguous. The CDR3 consists of 11 residues. The V gene lost 0 bases and the J gene lost 9 bases, with 5 bases spanning the gap. The germline CDR1 and CDR2 sequences are MNHEY and SVGEGT. The CDR3: CASSYSVKAFF. CDR3 sequence (DNA): TGTGCCAGCAGTTACTCGGTGAAAGCTTTCTTT.

The chain employs TRBV5-4 and TRBJ1-1; D is possibly TRBD1 (6 bases). Germline V lookup: CDR1 SGHNT, CDR2 YYREEE (reference sequence). The CDR3 extends over 17 amino acids. The ends were cut back, 4 bases at V and 5 bases at J, with 24 bases in the middle. CDR3 DNA: TGTGCCAGCAGCGTTGAAGATGCGGCTTGGGGGCAGACTGAAGCTTTCTTT. Translating it yields CASSVEDAAWGQTEAFF.

With respect to this clonotype: The conserved phenylalanine or tryptophan normally closing the CDR3 is absent here, so this likely arose from a read error. Because the CDR3's place on the DNA is in doubt, the DNA is left out and the CDR3 is given as listed by TCRdb. This chain joins TRBV10-3 and TRBJ2-7. Germline V gene sequence: CDR1 ENHRY, CDR2 SYGVKD. The CDR3 has 8 amino acids, counting both end residues. The CDR3 protein is CAISEPDT.

The table lists this clonotype with a few counts. This chain joins TRBV7-7 and TRBJ1-2, with D possibly being TRBD1 (5 bases). The CDR3 is 14 residues long. V lost 6 bases and J lost 6, with 17 bases in between. The germline CDR1 and CDR2 sequences are SSHAT and FNYEAQ (reference sequence). CDR3 amino acids: CASSYGGRSNGYTF. Here the CDR3 DNA reads TGTGCCAGCAGTTACGGGGGAAGGTCCAATGGCTACACCTTC. Using reference TRBV7-7 and TRBJ1-2 for the parts outside the CDR3, the full variable domain is GAGVSQSPRYKVTKRGQDVTLRCDPISSHATLYWYQQALGQGPEFLTYFNYEAQPDKSGLPSDRFSAERPEGSISTLTIQRTEQRDSAMYRCASSYGGRSNGYTFGSGTRLTVV.

In the case of this clonotype: Mismatch with germline at one junction end may stem from a read error. The rearrangement joins TRBV7-7 to TRBJ2-6, with D possibly TRBD1 on 5 matching bases. Germline CDR1 reads SSHAT; CDR2 reads FNYEAQ (reference sequence). This CDR3 comprises 15 residues. The CDR3, as DNA: TGTGCTAGCAGCTTCAAAGGGGCTGGGGCCAACGTCCTGACTTTC. It is translated as CASSFKGAGANVLTF.

The chain recombines TRBV29-1 with TRBJ2-7; tentatively, D is TRBD2 (6 bases). The CDR3 consists of 12 residues. V was trimmed by 7 bases and J by 5 bases, leaving 15 bases between them. Germline CDR1 and CDR2: SQVTM and ANQGSEA. The CDR3 loop is CSDGGDPHEQYF. The CDR3 DNA reads as TGCAGCGACGGAGGGGATCCCCACGAGCAGTACTTC.

The table lists this clonotype with many counts. V is TRBV24-1 and J is TRBJ2-2; 7 positions agree with TRBD2. Per the germline V gene, CDR1 is KGHDR and CDR2 is SFDVKD. The trim removed 9 bases at V and 2 bases at J, leaving 8 bases unmatched. The CDR3 covers 15 residues. The CDR3 loop reads CATSPSGLNTGELFF. CDR3 coding DNA: TGTGCCACCTCGCCTAGCGGCCTTAACACCGGGGAGCTGTTTTTT.

Of note for this clonotype: A much larger clone differs from this one at a single base, so this may be a read error. J is TRBJ2-5 and V is TRBV20-1; D remains ambiguous. Germline values: CDR1 DFQATT, CDR2 SNEGSKA (reference sequence). This CDR3 has 10 amino acids. V lost 4 bases to trimming and J lost 7 bases, with 7 bases between them. Here the CDR3 reads CSANVGTQYF. CDR3 nucleotides: TGCAGTGCTAATGTGGGGACCCAGTACTTC.

The V and J genes are TRBV25-1 and TRBJ1-5, with 7 bases lining up with TRBD1. In germline, CDR1 is MGHDK, CDR2 SYGVNS. This CDR3 has 15 amino acids. J lost 2 bases, V lost 8 bases, and 9 bases had no gene match. The chain's CDR3 is CASYSDRVGNQPQHF. CDR3 in DNA: TGTGCCAGCTACTCCGACAGGGTGGGCAATCAGCCCCAGCATTTT.

This clonotype came up a few times. The rearrangement joins TRBV19 to TRBJ1-5; 8 bases map to TRBD1. The CDR3 contains 15 residues. The germline V gene encodes CDR1 LNHDA and CDR2 SQIVND (reference sequence). The V and J ends lost 6 bases and 2 bases, in that order; junction bases with no gene match: 6. CDR3 bases: TGTGCCAGTAGGTCCTCGACAGGGGGCAATCAGCCCCAGCATTTT. This codes for CASRSSTGGNQPQHF.

The chain has TRBV29-1 and TRBJ1-5, with a weak D call TRBD1 (5 bases). The germline V gene encodes CDR1 SQVTM and CDR2 ANQGSEA. There are 13 residues in the CDR3. Trimming pared 6 bases from V and 10 bases from J, leaving 19 bases between. CDR3 bases: TGCAGCGTAGCTCGGGACCCAGGCGGACCCCAGCATTTT. Protein: CSVARDPGGPQHF.

The V gene is TRBV11-1, the J gene TRBJ2-7; 11 nucleotides line up with TRBD1. Germline CDR1 is SGHAT and CDR2 is FQDESV (reference sequence). CDR3 length: 16 amino acids. The ends lost 4 bases at V and 5 bases at J; junction bases unmatched: 10. The CDR3 nucleotides are TGTGCCAGCAGCTCCTCCGGACAGGGGGCAACCCACGAGCAGTACTTC. It codes for CASSSSGQGATHEQYF.

In this sample, this clonotype turned up many times. The chain has TRBV10-1 and TRBJ1-1, with a tentative D call TRBD1 (5 bases). V was trimmed by 7 bases and J by 0 bases, leaving 12 bases between them. The germline V gene has CDR1 WNHNN and CDR2 SYGVQD (reference sequence). CDR3 length: 14 residues. DNA of the CDR3: TGCGCCAGCACCCCAGGGAGGATGAACACTGAAGCTTTCTTT. This codes for CASTPGRMNTEAFF.

This clonotype was counted between two and nine times. The rearrangement joins TRBV6-5 to TRBJ2-7; 8 bases map to TRBD1. The CDR3 has 12 amino acids. Germline V CDR1 and CDR2: MNHEY, SVGAGI. V was pared by 11 bases and J by 4 bases, with 7 bases of the junction left unmatched. In DNA, the CDR3 is TGTGCCGTCGGACAGGGTACTTACGAGCAGTACTTC. The encoded protein is CAVGQGTYEQYF.

The V call is TRBV7-2, the J call TRBJ2-2, with a possible D match to TRBD2 (6 bases). Germline assignment: CDR1 SGHTA and CDR2 FQGNSA. This CDR3 comprises 16 residues. V shed 5 bases and J shed 2 bases, with 15 bases lying between them. CDR3 DNA: TGTGCCAGCAGCAGCCGGAGGGCCGGTAACACCGGGGAGCTGTTTTTT. This translates into CASSSRRAGNTGELFF.

This chain links TRBV12-3 or TRBV12-4 with TRBJ1-1; D gene uncertain. The CDR3 covers 13 residues. V lost 6 bases, J lost 1 base, and 9 bases lay in between. As DNA, the CDR3 is TGTGCCAGCAGGCTCTCGGGGAACACTGAAGCTTTCTTT. Residues: CASRLSGNTEAFF.

This sequence joins TRBV19 and TRBJ1-6; D may be TRBD1 (5 bases). Germline CDR1 LNHDA, CDR2 SQIVND (reference sequence). The V end lost 3 bases, the J end lost 7 bases, and 13 bases lay between the germline ends. The CDR3 is 15 residues long. The CDR3 region has the DNA TGTGCCAGTAGTATGATTGGCAGGACAAATTCACCCCTCCACTTT. It translates to CASSMIGRTNSPLHF.